Presented here are 18 T cell receptor beta chains from one specimen sequenced in a study of blood T cell repertoires in COVID-19. Clones were read by immunoSEQ multiplex PCR, and TCRdb kept only the in-frame ones, dropping some. This table holds approximately 290,000 clones, about nine tenths found once. Sequencing was performed on PBMCs or T cells enriched from blood (not recorded which). These receptors were obtained from a woman in her 30s who had recovered from COVID-19.

This rearrangement joins TRBV4-1 to TRBJ2-7; TRBD2 matches 13 bases. Germline trimming cut 0 bases from V and 4 bases from J; bases unmatched to any gene: 3. Germline values: CDR1 MGHRA, CDR2 YSYEKL. The length of the CDR3 is 16 residues. The CDR3 here is CASSQETSGRSYEQYF. In DNA form, the CDR3 reads TGCGCCAGCAGCCAAGAGACTAGCGGGAGGTCTTACGAGCAGTACTTC.

This sequence joins TRBV7-2 and TRBJ2-6; a weak D match, TRBD1 (6 bases). CDR1 and CDR2 from the germline V gene are SGHTA and FQGNSA. This CDR3 region has 17 residues. Trimming left V 5 bases short and J 4 bases short, with 18 bases between. The CDR3 protein is CASSLWTDGRGANVLTF. Here the CDR3 DNA reads TGTGCCAGCAGCCTCTGGACAGACGGCCGGGGGGCCAACGTCCTGACTTTC.

As for this clone: This specimen includes other DNA sequences encoding the same CDR3. The CDR3, as DNA: TGCGCCAGCAGCCCGGGACTAGCGGGGACCTACGAGCAGTACTTC. Translating gives CASSPGLAGTYEQYF. The chain uses TRBV5-1 and TRBJ2-7; 13 bases are a match to TRBD2. The germline V gene encodes CDR1 SGHRS and CDR2 YFSETQ. The CDR3 runs 15 residues. The ends lost 4 bases at V and 2 bases at J; junction bases unmatched: 3.

The V gene is TRBV28, the J gene TRBJ1-1; no clear D gene. Trimming pared 8 bases from V and 8 bases from J, leaving 12 bases between. The CDR3 spans 11 residues. Germline CDR1 is MDHEN and CDR2 is SYDVKM. CDR3 protein: CASRGGREAFF. The CDR3 nucleotides are TGTGCCAGCCGGGGTGGGAGGGAAGCTTTCTTT.

This sequence joins TRBV5-1 and TRBJ2-1, with TRBD1 as a possible D gene (5 bases). Trimming removed 4 bases at V and 0 bases at J, with 11 bases between. CDR1 SGHRS and CDR2 YFSETQ come from the germline V gene. The CDR3 covers 15 residues. CDR3 in DNA: TGCGCCAGCAGCATAGGGGTACCCTCCTACAATGAGCAGTTCTTC. It is translated as CASSIGVPSYNEQFF.

The V and J genes are TRBV18 and TRBJ1-1; 8 bases match TRBD1. V dropped 4 bases and J dropped 8; count of bases not matched to a gene: 6. Looked up from germline, CDR1 is KGHSH and CDR2 is LQKENI. The length of the CDR3 is 13 residues. The CDR3 DNA sequence: TGTGCCAGCTCACTACTAGGACAGGGCGAAGCTTTCTTT. It encodes CASSLLGQGEAFF.

This chain joins TRBV7-9 and TRBJ1-1; no clear D. V lost 3 bases to trimming and J lost 5 bases, with 10 bases between them. Germline assignment: CDR1 SEHNR and CDR2 FQNEAQ (reference sequence). There are 13 residues in the CDR3. The DNA of the CDR3 is TGTGCCAGCAGCTTGACCCCGGGGACTGAAGCTTTCTTT. It translates to CASSLTPGTEAFF.

This rearrangement joins TRBV5-8 to TRBJ2-4; 10 nucleotides match TRBD1. CDR3 length equals 14 residues. Losses at the gene ends were 4 bases for V and 7 bases for J; bases not matched to a gene: 5. The V gene's germline CDR1 is SGHTS and CDR2 YDEGEE. The CDR3 sequence: CASSRRDRGNIQYF. The CDR3 nucleotides are TGTGCCAGCAGCCGCCGGGACAGGGGTAACATTCAGTACTTC.

V and J are TRBV27 and TRBJ2-1, with D tentatively TRBD2 (6 bases). The CDR3 contains 21 residues. V dropped 1 base and J dropped 6 bases, with 31 bases sitting between them. The V gene's germline CDR1 is MNHEY and CDR2 SMNVEV (reference sequence). The chain's CDR3 is CASSLLGLGTKLKGRSNEQFF. The CDR3, as DNA: TGTGCCAGCAGTTTATTAGGACTCGGCACCAAGTTAAAAGGGAGGAGCAATGAGCAGTTCTTC.

This sequence joins TRBV29-1 and TRBJ2-2; 10 nucleotides agree with TRBD2. Germline V lookup: CDR1 SQVTM, CDR2 ANQGSEA. Trimming took 8 bases from V and 5 from J; bases not matched to a gene: 14. This CDR3 has 16 residues. The CDR3 sequence: CSSGRLAGAGTGELFF. CDR3 sequence (DNA): TGCAGCTCCGGGAGGCTAGCGGGAGCAGGTACCGGGGAGCTGTTTTTT.

This chain joins TRBV18 and TRBJ1-1; 7 positions match TRBD1. CDR3 length: 16 residues. The junction had 11 bases not matched to a gene; V was cut back by 3 bases and J by 4 bases. Germline V lookup: CDR1 KGHSH, CDR2 LQKENI. The CDR3 DNA is TGTGCCAGCTCACCCCTACAGGGGTTATTAACCACTGAAGCTTTCTTT. It yields the protein CASSPLQGLLTTEAFF.

This clone was seen a single time. The chain has TRBV7-9 and TRBJ2-2, with TRBD1 matching over 7 bases. J gave up 0 bases and V 5 bases, and 3 bases lay outside the gene matches. The germline CDR1 and CDR2 sequences are SEHNR and FQNEAQ (reference sequence). The CDR3 has 15 residues. The CDR3 DNA sequence: TGTGCCAGCAGCCCCGGGACAGCGAACACCGGGGAGCTGTTTTTT. This codes for CASSPGTANTGELFF. Full variable domain (rest looked up from reference TRBV7-9 and TRBJ2-2): DTGVSQNPRHKITKRGQNVTFRCDPISEHNRLYWYRQTLGQGPEFLTYFQNEAQLEKSRLLSDRFSAERPKGSFSTLEIQRTEQGDSAMYLCASSPGTANTGELFFGEGSRLTVL.

CDR3 loop: CASSFLASGLYEQYF. In DNA form, the CDR3 reads TGTGCCAGCAGTTTCTTGGCTAGCGGTTTGTACGAGCAGTACTTC. This chain uses TRBV28 with TRBJ2-7, with 7 bases aligning to TRBD2. Germline V gives CDR1 MDHEN, CDR2 SYDVKM. CDR3 size: 15 residues. Germline trimming cut 3 bases from V and 4 bases from J; bases unmatched to any gene: 9.

For this clone: Other DNA sequences within the sample encode an identical CDR3. The V call is TRBV7-9, the J call TRBJ1-4; possibly TRBD1 for D (6 bases). CDR3 length: 15 amino acids. Germline loops: CDR1 SEHNR, CDR2 FQNEAQ (reference sequence). V shed 4 bases and J shed 0 bases, with 9 bases lying between them. The CDR3 protein is CASSSTGATNEKLFF. The CDR3 region has the DNA TGTGCCAGCAGCTCGACAGGTGCAACTAATGAAAAACTGTTTTTT. The whole variable domain, filled in from reference TRBV7-9 and TRBJ1-4, reads DTGVSQNPRHKITKRGQNVTFRCDPISEHNRLYWYRQTLGQGPEFLTYFQNEAQLEKSRLLSDRFSAERPKGSFSTLEIQRTEQGDSAMYLCASSSTGATNEKLFFGSGTQLSVL.

This chain uses TRBV21-1 with TRBJ1-5. TRBV21-1 has pseudogene status. The CDR3 has 17 amino acids. The CDR3: CASSKDWREWGNQPQHF. CDR3 DNA: TGTGCCAGCAGCAAAGATTGGAGGGAGTGGGGCAATCAGCCCCAGCATTTT.

J is TRBJ1-2 and V is TRBV6-4; a possible D gene is TRBD1 (5 bases). Germline V gene lookup returns CDR1 MRHNA and CDR2 SNTAGT. CDR3 length equals 14 residues. Trimming took 3 bases from V and 4 from J, leaving 12 bases between them. The CDR3 reads CASSEDQGSYGYTF. The CDR3 nucleotides read TGTGCCAGCAGTGAGGATCAGGGTAGCTATGGCTACACCTTC.

This CDR3 reads CASSLYRIGQTYSNQPQHF. The CDR3, as DNA: TGTGCCAGCAGTTTATATCGGATCGGACAGACTTATAGCAATCAGCCCCAGCATTTT. This chain uses TRBV28 with TRBJ1-5; D is perhaps TRBD1 (6 bases). The CDR3 runs 19 residues. Germline CDR1 MDHEN, CDR2 SYDVKM. V gave up 1 base and J gave up 0 bases, with 19 bases separating them.

The rearrangement links TRBV10-2 to TRBJ2-7; 12 bases match TRBD2. This CDR3 region has 14 residues. V trimming: 6 bases; J trimming: 6 bases; junction bases outside the gene matches: 6. The germline gives CDR1 WSHSY, CDR2 SAAADI. The CDR3 spells CASRELAGGVEQYF. CDR3 DNA sequence: TGCGCCAGCAGGGAGCTAGCGGGAGGGGTCGAGCAGTACTTC.